This T cell receptor (beta chain) comes out of a study of CD8+ T cells in alopecia areata. On the study more broadly: Severity scores in treated patients reflected the percentage of scalp affected.

Details on this clone: No antigen is known for it.

Study observations and caveats: In lesional scalp, particularly from alopecia totalis/universalis, clonality was higher than in normal scalp.

Unmatched junction bases numbered 3, after V lost 2 bases and J lost 4 bases. This CDR3 is 14 amino acids long. Germline V gene sequence: CDR1 MNHEY, CDR2 SVGAGI. Treatment noted: oral pan-JAK inhibitor, 5-10 mg twice daily. The researchers isolated CD4+ and CD8+ T cells from PBMCs by sorting. TCR sequencing used cDNA made by reverse transcription of extracted RNA. Libraries were prepared by immunoSEQ multiplex PCR; TCRdb keeps only in-frame clonotypes and omits some of them. The table lists more than 200,000 clones, over 60% of them singletons. The chain joins TRBV6-5 to TRBJ2-7, with 9 bases aligning to TRBD1. This receptor was identified in a human donor with alopecia areata. The sequenced sample was CD4+ T cells sorted from blood, obtained at week 4, from a patient treated with tofacitinib. CDR3 amino acids: CASSYGTGQYEQYF. CDR3 in DNA: TGTGCCAGCAGTTACGGGACAGGGCAATACGAGCAGTACTTC.